Sequencing of this TCR beta chain was carried out in a study of OX40 agonist ivuxolimab in advanced cancers. Some background on the complete study: Ivuxolimab, which targeted the costimulatory receptor OX40 (CD134), was an agonistic, fully human IgG2 monoclonal antibody. The point of sequencing TCRbeta in the periphery was to test whether ivuxolimab changed TCR sequence diversity and drove clonal T-cell expansion. Partial responses were achieved by three dose-escalation patients, of whom one had hepatocellular carcinoma and two had cutaneous melanoma. The paper describes the monotherapy dose-escalation part (N of about 52 patients) of the phase I trial of ivuxolimab. Of the approximately 50 patients in dose escalation, 19 had hepatocellular carcinoma, about 15 had melanoma, 9 had renal cell carcinoma and 9 had head and neck cancer. Prior anti-PD-1, anti-PD-L1 or anti-CTLA-4 therapy was permitted, and checkpoint inhibitors had been received by roughly 40% of dose-escalation patients. Intravenous ivuxolimab was administered to patients every 2 weeks at six dose levels: 0.01, 0.1, 0.3, 1.5, 3 and 10 mg/kg. The dose-escalation cohort was almost 85% male with a mean age of around 64 years, ranging from roughly 23 to 90.

The CDR3 has 15 amino acids, counting the end cysteine and phenylalanine. The kept DNA is CDR3 alone, 45 bases in frame from the first base. The germline V gene (reference sequence) sets CDR1 to LNHDA and CDR2 to SQIVND. The germline V and J ends show losses of 3 bases and 4 bases respectively, and no gene match explains 6 bases of the junction. As concerns this clone: This clone's antigen is unknown. Per-base quality was not reported, and no clone a single base away is much larger than it.

General study outcomes and caveats: Partial responders in the 0.1-3.0 mg/kg groups had among the lowest normalized peripheral clonal expansion, especially among CD8+ T cells. Which antigens the clonally expanded peripheral T cells were specific for was not determined. After ivuxolimab, more expanded clones were found on average in CD8+ T cells than in CD4+ T cells. At doses of 0.1 to 3.0 mg/kg, clonal expansion of both CD4+ and CD8+ T cells in blood was seen between baseline and week 6. Low levels of normalized T-cell clonal expansion were also seen in some patients who did not respond.

The trial excluded patients who had a history of autoimmune disease or were on systemic immunosuppression. In every dose cohort, peripheral blood was drawn for TCR sequencing at baseline, cycle 4 day 1, and cycle 7 day 1. Samples came from an open-label, multicenter, first-in-human phase I dose-escalation trial of ivuxolimab. The trial enrolled adults with locally advanced or metastatic head and neck squamous cell, hepatocellular, melanoma or renal cell carcinoma. CD4+ and CD8+ T cells were sorted separately from peripheral blood before TCR sequencing. Genomic DNA was isolated from the sorted cells so that the TCRbeta CDR3 region could be sequenced. TCRbeta CDR3 regions were sequenced using the immunoSEQ Assay. Here the immuneACCESS table is served through TCRdb, limited to in-frame sequences with V and J called. Missing clones are a known gap in these copies; in checked studies unresolved V genes cover under half, and the rest lacks a known reason. The sample table lists around 35,000 clones, less than 85% of them with a count of one. In total, the top ten clones hold around a fifth of the sample.

The sequencing used CD4+ or CD8+ T cells sorted from blood, collected in a trial of the OX40 agonist ivuxolimab. This receptor chain uses TRBV19 and TRBJ2-1, with 7 bases aligning to TRBD2. The sequence was obtained from an adult with an advanced solid tumor such as melanoma, head and neck, liver or kidney cancer. At the DNA level, the sequence is TGTGCCAGTAGTATCGGGGGGACTATATACAATGAGCAGTTCTTC. Its amino acids are CASSIGGTIYNEQFF.